These T cell receptor beta chains were read from a single sample in a study of cytomegalovirus exposure and HLA in healthy donors. The protocol was immunoSEQ multiplex PCR, while the TCRdb copy is restricted to in-frame clones and leaves out a portion. The sample includes about 120,000 clones, about 84% of them seen just once. The sample taken for sequencing was PBMCs. These receptor sequences come from a woman aged 25 to 39 in good health and CMV-seronegative. The CDR3 runs from the conserved cysteine through the conserved F or W. The order of the fields is D gene, J gene, V gene, clone size, CDR3 protein, CDR3 DNA. D genes are given only for firm matches. Some rows have no size entry. The others give once, few or many, or a class for an expanded clone.

d_gene: NA; j_gene: TRBJ2-5; v_gene: TRBV7-3; abundance: NA; CDR3aa: CASSPGGPGGETQYF; CDR3nt: TGTGCCAGCAGCCCCGGGGGCCCCGGGGGGGAGACCCAGTACTTC
d_gene: TRBD2; j_gene: TRBJ2-2; v_gene: TRBV27; abundance: NA; CDR3aa: CASSSGTTNTGELFF; CDR3nt: TGTGCCAGCAGTTCCGGGACTACGAACACCGGGGAGCTGTTTTTT
d_gene: NA; j_gene: TRBJ2-4; v_gene: TRBV2; abundance: once; CDR3aa: CASSENQGPNIQYF; CDR3nt: TGTGCCAGCAGTGAAAATCAGGGCCCAAACATTCAGTACTTC
d_gene: TRBD1; j_gene: TRBJ2-4; v_gene: TRBV5-1; abundance: NA; CDR3aa: CASSRQGPKNIQYF; CDR3nt: TGCGCCAGCAGCAGACAGGGACCCAAAAACATTCAGTACTTC
d_gene: TRBD1; j_gene: TRBJ2-7; v_gene: TRBV7-8; abundance: NA; CDR3aa: CASSSSGTGSYEQYF; CDR3nt: TGTGCCAGCAGCTCATCCGGGACAGGCTCCTACGAGCAGTACTTC
d_gene: NA; j_gene: TRBJ1-1; v_gene: TRBV2; abundance: NA; CDR3aa: CASTGGMNTEAFF; CDR3nt: TGTGCCAGCACGGGGGGCATGAACACTGAAGCTTTCTTT
d_gene: TRBD2; j_gene: TRBJ2-7; v_gene: TRBV2; abundance: NA; CDR3aa: CASRGGSYEQYF; CDR3nt: TGTGCCAGCCGGGGGGGATCCTACGAGCAGTACTTC
d_gene: NA; j_gene: TRBJ1-4; v_gene: TRBV5-1; abundance: NA; CDR3aa: CASTPDEALNEKLFF; CDR3nt: TGCGCCAGCACCCCAGATGAGGCACTAAATGAAAAACTGTTTTTT
d_gene: NA; j_gene: TRBJ1-1; v_gene: TRBV6-6; abundance: NA; CDR3aa: CASSYLGNTEAFF; CDR3nt: TGTGCCAGCAGTTACCTCGGGAACACTGAAGCTTTCTTT
d_gene: TRBD2; j_gene: TRBJ2-3; v_gene: TRBV6-5; abundance: once; CDR3aa: CASNGGGVGDTQYF; CDR3nt: TGTGCCAGCAACGGCGGGGGAGTAGGAGATACGCAGTATTTT
d_gene: NA; j_gene: TRBJ1-2; v_gene: TRBV5-5; abundance: NA; CDR3aa: CASSTRTDLGYGYTF; CDR3nt: TGTGCCAGCAGCACCCGGACAGACCTTGGATATGGCTACACCTTC
d_gene: NA; j_gene: TRBJ2-3; v_gene: TRBV9; abundance: NA; CDR3aa: CASSVWSSTDTQYF; CDR3nt: TGTGCCAGCAGCGTATGGAGTAGCACAGATACGCAGTATTTT
d_gene: TRBD2; j_gene: TRBJ2-3; v_gene: TRBV15; abundance: NA; CDR3aa: CATSGGGESTDTQYF; CDR3nt: TGTGCCACCAGCGGCGGGGGGGAGAGCACAGATACGCAGTATTTT
d_gene: NA; j_gene: TRBJ2-7; v_gene: TRBV5-1; abundance: once; CDR3aa: CASNAGSGFYEQYF; CDR3nt: TGCGCCAGCAACGCGGGTAGCGGATTCTACGAGCAGTACTTC
d_gene: TRBD2; j_gene: TRBJ2-3; v_gene: TRBV9; abundance: NA; CDR3aa: CASSVGGGGATDTQYF; CDR3nt: TGTGCCAGCAGCGTAGGGGGCGGGGGAGCAACAGATACGCAGTATTTT
d_gene: TRBD2; j_gene: TRBJ2-7; v_gene: TRBV5-1; abundance: once; CDR3aa: CASNRGDRRSYEQYF; CDR3nt: TGCGCCAGCAACCGGGGGGACCGCCGCTCCTACGAGCAGTACTTC